The 12 T cell receptor beta chains presented below share a single source sample, sequenced in a study of CXCR3-negative and CXCR3-positive naive CD8 T cells. UMI-labeled TRB cDNA libraries were prepared by 5' RACE. TCRdb re-analyzed the 5' RACE reads; it lists each CDR3 protein once, without DNA. The specimen's table records some 39,000 distinct CDR3 sequences. The specimen was naive CXCR3- CD8+ T cells from blood. Noted subset: CD45RO-CCR7+CD27+CD95- naive CD8+ T cells lacking CXCR3 (TNR3-). The receptor set was obtained from a human donor in good health. Some clones in this sample may be carry-over from other donors' samples.

The J gene is TRBJ1-5, the V gene TRBV20-1; lacking DNA, the TRBD1 call made by TCRdb goes unchecked. From germline, CDR1 is DFQATT and CDR2 SNEGSKA (reference sequence). CDR3 length: 13 residues. The CDR3 protein is CSALTESNQPQHF.

The V gene is TRBV10-2, the J gene TRBJ1-1; TCRdb returns TRBD1, unconfirmable since there is no DNA. The CDR3 covers 15 residues. The germline V gene encodes CDR1 WSHSY and CDR2 SAAADI. The CDR3: CASSEPPLSGPEAFF.

V is TRBV29-1 and J is TRBJ2-7; the D gene TCRdb calls, TRBD1, cannot be checked with no DNA. The V gene's germline CDR1 is SQVTM and CDR2 ANQGSEA. The CDR3 extends over 16 amino acids. CDR3 loop: CSVEDGTGTGIYEQYF.

This rearrangement joins TRBV7-9 to TRBJ1-5; TCRdb picks TRBD1, but there is no DNA to check that call. The CDR3 consists of 16 residues. CDR1 and CDR2 (germline): SEHNR, FQNEAQ (reference sequence). CDR3 in amino acids: CASSLTRSGVVQPQHF.

The chain joins TRBV12-3 or TRBV12-4 to TRBJ2-7. The CDR3 loop spans 15 amino acids. The CDR3 reads CASSAVERSSYEQYF.

This chain joins TRBV15 and TRBJ2-5; TCRdb's assignment of TRBD1 cannot be checked, as there is no DNA. The length of the CDR3 is 15 residues. CDR1 is LNHNV and CDR2 is YYDKDF in the germline V gene (reference sequence). The CDR3 protein is CATSRDSRAQETQYF.

The rearrangement uses TRBV29-1 and TRBJ2-2; absent DNA, TCRdb's TRBD2 call cannot be checked. In germline, CDR1 is SQVTM, CDR2 ANQGSEA. This CDR3 is built from 12 residues. The CDR3: CSVVREGGELFF.

J is TRBJ2-2 and V is TRBV6-6; TCRdb calls TRBD1, which cannot be checked without DNA. CDR1 is MNHNY, CDR2 SVGAGI, per germline (reference sequence). This CDR3 region has 13 residues. CDR3 region: CASTQGLTGELFF.

The rearrangement uses TRBV28 and TRBJ2-3; TCRdb proposes TRBD1, but this gene call is untestable without DNA. The CDR3 totals 19 residues. The germline V gene has CDR1 MDHEN and CDR2 SYDVKM. The CDR3 sequence: CASRGPWAGQGHSTDTQYF. The entire variable domain, with the rest obtained from reference TRBV28 and TRBJ2-3, is as follows: DVKVTQSSRYLVKRTGEKVFLECVQDMDHENMFWYRQDPGLGLRLIYFSYDVKMKEKGDIPEGYSVSREKKERFSLILESASTNQTSMYLCASRGPWAGQGHSTDTQYFGPGTRLTVL.

The rearrangement joins TRBV29-1 to TRBJ1-1. In germline, CDR1 is SQVTM, CDR2 ANQGSEA. The CDR3 has 12 amino acids. The chain's CDR3 is CSVLGDGTEAFF.

This chain uses TRBV7-2 with TRBJ2-5; TCRdb names TRBD2, which stays unverified in the absence of DNA. CDR1 and CDR2 (germline): SGHTA, FQGNSA. The CDR3 runs to 17 residues. CDR3 residues: CASSLTPPGLAGGFGYF.

This chain uses TRBV6-1 with TRBJ2-7. The CDR3 totals 14 residues. In germline, CDR1 is MNHNS, CDR2 SASEGT. The CDR3: CASSDDLRYYEQYF.